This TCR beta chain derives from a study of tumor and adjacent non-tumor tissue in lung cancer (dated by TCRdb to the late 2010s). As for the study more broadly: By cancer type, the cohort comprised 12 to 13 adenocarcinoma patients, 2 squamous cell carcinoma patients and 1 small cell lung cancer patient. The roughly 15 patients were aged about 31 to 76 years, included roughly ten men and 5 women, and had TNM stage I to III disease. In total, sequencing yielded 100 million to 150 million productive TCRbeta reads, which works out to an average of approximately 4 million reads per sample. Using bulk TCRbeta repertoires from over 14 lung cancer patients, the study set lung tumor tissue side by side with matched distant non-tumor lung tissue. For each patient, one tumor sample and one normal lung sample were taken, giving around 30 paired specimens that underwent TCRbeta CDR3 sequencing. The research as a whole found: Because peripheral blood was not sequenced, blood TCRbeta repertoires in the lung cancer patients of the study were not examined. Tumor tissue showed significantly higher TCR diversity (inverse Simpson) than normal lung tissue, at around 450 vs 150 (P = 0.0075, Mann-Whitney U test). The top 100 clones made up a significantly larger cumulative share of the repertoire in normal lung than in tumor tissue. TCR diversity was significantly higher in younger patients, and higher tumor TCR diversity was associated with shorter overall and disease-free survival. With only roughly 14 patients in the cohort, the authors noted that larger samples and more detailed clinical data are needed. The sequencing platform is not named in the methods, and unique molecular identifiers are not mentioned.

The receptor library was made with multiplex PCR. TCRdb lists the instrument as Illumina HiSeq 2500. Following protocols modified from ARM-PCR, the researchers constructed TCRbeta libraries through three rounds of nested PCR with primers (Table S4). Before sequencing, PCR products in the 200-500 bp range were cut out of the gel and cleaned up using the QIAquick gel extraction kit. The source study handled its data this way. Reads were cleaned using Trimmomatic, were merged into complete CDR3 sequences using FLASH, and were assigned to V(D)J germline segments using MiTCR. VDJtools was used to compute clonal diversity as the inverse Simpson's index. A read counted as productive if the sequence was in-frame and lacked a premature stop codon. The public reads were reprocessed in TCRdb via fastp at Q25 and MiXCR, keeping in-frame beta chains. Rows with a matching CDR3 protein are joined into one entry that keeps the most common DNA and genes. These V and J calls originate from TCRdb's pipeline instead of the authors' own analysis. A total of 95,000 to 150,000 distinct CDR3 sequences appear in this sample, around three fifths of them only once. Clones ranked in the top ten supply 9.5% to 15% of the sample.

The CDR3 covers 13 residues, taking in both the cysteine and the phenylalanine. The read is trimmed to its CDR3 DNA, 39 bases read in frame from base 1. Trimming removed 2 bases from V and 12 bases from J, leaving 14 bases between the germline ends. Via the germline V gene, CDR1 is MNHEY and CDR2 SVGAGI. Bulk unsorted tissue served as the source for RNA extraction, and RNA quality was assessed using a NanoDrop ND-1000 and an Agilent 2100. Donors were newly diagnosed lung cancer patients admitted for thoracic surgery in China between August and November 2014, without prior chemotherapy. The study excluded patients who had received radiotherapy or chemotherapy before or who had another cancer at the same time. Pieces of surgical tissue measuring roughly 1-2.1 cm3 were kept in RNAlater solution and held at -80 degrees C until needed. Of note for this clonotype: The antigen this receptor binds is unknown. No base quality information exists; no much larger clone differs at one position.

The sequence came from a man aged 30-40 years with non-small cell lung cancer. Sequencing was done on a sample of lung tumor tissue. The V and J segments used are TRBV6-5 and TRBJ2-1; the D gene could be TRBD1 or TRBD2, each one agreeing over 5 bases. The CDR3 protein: CASSYRGCHGQFF. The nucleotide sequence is TGTGCCAGCAGTTACCGGGGCTGCCATGGGCAGTTCTTC.